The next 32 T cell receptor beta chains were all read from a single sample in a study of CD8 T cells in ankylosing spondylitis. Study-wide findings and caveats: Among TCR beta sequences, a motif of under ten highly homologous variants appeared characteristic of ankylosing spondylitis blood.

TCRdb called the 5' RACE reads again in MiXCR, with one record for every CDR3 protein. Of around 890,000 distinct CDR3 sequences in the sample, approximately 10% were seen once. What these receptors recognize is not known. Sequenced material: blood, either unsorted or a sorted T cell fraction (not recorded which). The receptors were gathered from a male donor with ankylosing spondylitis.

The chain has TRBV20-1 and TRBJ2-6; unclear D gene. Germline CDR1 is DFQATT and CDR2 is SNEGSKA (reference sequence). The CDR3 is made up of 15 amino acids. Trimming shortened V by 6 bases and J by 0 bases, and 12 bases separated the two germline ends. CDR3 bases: TGCAGTGCGCCCGGACGGCGCTCTGGGGCCAACGTCCTGACTTTC. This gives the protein CSAPGRRSGANVLTF.

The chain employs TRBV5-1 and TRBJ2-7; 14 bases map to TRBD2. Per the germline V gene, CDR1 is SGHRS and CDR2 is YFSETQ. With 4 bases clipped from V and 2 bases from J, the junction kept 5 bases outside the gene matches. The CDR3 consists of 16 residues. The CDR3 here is CASSVGTSGSTYEQYF. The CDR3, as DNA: TGCGCCAGCAGCGTGGGGACTAGCGGGAGTACCTACGAGCAGTACTTC.

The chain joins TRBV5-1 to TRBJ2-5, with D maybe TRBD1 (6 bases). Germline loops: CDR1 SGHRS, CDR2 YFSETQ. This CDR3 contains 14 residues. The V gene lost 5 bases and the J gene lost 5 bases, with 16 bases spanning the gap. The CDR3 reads CASRSAQGYETQYF. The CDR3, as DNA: TGCGCCAGCAGATCGGCCCAGGGGTACGAGACCCAGTACTTC.

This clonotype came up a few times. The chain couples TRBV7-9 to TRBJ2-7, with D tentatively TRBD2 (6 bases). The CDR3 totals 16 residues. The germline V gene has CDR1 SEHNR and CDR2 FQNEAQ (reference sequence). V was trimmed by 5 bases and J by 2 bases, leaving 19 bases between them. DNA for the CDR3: TGTGCCAGCAGCCTCTTTCTGGGCGGGACGGCCTACGAGCAGTACTTC. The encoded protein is CASSLFLGGTAYEQYF.

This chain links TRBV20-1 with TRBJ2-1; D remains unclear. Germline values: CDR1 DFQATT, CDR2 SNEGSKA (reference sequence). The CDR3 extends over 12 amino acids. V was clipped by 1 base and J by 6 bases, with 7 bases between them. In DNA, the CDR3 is TGCAGTGCTAGAGTAGTTGTCAATGAGCAGTTCTTC. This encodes CSARVVVNEQFF.

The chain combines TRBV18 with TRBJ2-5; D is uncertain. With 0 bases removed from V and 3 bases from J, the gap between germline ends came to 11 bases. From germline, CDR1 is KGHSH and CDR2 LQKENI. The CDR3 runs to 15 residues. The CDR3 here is CASSPPGRSKETQYF. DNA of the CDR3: TGTGCCAGCTCACCACCCGGCAGGTCTAAAGAGACCCAGTACTTC.

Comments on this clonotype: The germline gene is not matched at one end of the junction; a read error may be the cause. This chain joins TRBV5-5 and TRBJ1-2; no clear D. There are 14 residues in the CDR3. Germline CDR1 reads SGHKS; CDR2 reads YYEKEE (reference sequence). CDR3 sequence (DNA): TGTGCCAGCAGCTTGGGTTCAGCTAACTATGGCTGCACCTTC. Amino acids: CASSLGSANYGCTF.

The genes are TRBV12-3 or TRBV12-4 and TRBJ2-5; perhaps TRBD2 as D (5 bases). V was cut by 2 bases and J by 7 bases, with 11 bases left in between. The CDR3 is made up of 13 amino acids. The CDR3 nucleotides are TGTGCCAGCAGTTTATGGCCTGAGGGGACCCAGTACTTC. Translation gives CASSLWPEGTQYF.

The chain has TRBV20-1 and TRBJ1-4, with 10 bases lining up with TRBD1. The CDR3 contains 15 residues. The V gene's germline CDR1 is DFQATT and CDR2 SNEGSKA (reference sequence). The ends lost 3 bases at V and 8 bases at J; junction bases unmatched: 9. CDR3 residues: CSARLRTGGYEKLFF. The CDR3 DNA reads TGCAGTGCTAGGTTACGGACAGGGGGGTACGAAAAACTGTTTTTT.

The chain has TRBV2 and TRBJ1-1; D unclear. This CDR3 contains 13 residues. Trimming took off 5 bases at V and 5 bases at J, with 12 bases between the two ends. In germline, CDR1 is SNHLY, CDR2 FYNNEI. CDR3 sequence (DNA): TGTGCCAGCAGTATTGCGGAACGGACTGAAGCTTTCTTT. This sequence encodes CASSIAERTEAFF.

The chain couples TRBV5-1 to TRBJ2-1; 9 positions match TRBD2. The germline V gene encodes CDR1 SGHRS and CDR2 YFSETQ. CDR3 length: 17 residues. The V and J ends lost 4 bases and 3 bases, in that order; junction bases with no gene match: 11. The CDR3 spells CASSLPGLAGIYNEQFF. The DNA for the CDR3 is TGCGCCAGCAGCCTACCCGGGCTAGCGGGAATCTACAATGAGCAGTTCTTC.

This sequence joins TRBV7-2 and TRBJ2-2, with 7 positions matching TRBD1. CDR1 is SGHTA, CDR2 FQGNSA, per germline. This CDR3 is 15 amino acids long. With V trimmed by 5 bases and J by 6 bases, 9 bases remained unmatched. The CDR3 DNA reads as TGTGCCAGCAGCGTTCGACAGGGTTCCCCCGGGGAGCTGTTTTTT. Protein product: CASSVRQGSPGELFF.

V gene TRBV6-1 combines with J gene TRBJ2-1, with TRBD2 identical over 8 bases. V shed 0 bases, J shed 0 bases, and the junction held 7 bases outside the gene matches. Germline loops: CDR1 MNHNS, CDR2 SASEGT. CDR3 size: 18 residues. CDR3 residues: CASSEARSAGASYNEQFF. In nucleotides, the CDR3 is TGTGCCAGCAGTGAAGCACGTTCAGCGGGGGCCTCCTACAATGAGCAGTTCTTC.

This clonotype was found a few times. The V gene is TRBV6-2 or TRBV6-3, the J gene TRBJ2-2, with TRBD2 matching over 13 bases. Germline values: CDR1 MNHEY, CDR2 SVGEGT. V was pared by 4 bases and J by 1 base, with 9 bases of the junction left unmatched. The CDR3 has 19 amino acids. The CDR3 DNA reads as TGTGCCAGCAGTTGGGAAAGGACTAGCGGGAGTAAGAACACCGGGGAGCTGTTTTTT. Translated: CASSWERTSGSKNTGELFF.

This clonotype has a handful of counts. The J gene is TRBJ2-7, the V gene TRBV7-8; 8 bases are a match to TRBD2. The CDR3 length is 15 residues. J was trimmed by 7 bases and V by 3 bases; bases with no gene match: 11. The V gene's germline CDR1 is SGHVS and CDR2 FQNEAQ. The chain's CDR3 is CASSFRGGSPGEQYF. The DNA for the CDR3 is TGTGCCAGCAGCTTCCGCGGGGGGAGCCCCGGGGAGCAGTACTTC.

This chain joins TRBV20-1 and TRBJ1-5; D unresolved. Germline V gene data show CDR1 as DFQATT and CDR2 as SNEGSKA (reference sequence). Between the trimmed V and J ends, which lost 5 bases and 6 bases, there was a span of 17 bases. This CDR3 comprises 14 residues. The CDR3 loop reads CSAALRQTGQPQHF. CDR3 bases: TGCAGTGCTGCCCTCCGGCAGACCGGTCAGCCCCAGCATTTT.

The CDR3 DNA sequence: TGTGCCACCAGTGAACCGGGACTCCACAATGAGCAGTTCTTC. This sequence encodes CATSEPGLHNEQFF. This chain uses TRBV24-1 with TRBJ2-1, with a weak D call TRBD2 (6 bases). Trimming left V 4 bases short and J 5 bases short, with 11 bases between. CDR3 length equals 14 residues. Germline-derived CDR1 and CDR2 are KGHDR and SFDVKD.

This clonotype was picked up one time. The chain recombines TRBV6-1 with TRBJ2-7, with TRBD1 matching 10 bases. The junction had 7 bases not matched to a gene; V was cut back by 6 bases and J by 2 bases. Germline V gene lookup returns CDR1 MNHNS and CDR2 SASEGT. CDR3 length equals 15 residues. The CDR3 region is CASRQTGTGAYEQYF. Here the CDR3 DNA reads TGTGCCAGCAGGCAGACCGGGACAGGGGCCTACGAGCAGTACTTC.

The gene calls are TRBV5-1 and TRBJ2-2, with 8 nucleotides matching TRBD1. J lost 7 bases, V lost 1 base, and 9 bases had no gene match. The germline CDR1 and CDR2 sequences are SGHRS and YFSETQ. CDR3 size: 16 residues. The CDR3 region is CASSLSGQGRSGELFF. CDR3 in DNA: TGCGCCAGCAGCTTGAGTGGACAGGGACGTAGCGGGGAGCTGTTTTTT. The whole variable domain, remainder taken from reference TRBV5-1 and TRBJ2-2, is KAGVTQTPRYLIKTRGQQVTLSCSPISGHRSVSWYQQTPGQGLQFLFEYFSETQRNKGNFPGRFSGRQFSNSRSEMNVSTLELGDSALYLCASSLSGQGRSGELFFGEGSRLTVL.

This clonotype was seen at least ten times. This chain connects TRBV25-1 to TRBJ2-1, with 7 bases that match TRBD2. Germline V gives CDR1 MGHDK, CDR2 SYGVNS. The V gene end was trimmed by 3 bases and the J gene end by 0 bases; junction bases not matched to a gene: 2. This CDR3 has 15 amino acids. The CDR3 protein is CASSDRGSSYNEQFF. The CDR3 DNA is TGTGCCAGCAGTGACCGCGGGAGCTCCTACAATGAGCAGTTCTTC.

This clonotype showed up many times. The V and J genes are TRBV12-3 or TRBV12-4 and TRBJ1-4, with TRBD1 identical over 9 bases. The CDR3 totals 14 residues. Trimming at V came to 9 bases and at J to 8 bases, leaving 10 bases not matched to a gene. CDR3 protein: CASQTGQGREKLFF. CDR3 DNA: TGTGCCAGTCAAACGGGACAGGGAAGGGAAAAACTGTTTTTT.

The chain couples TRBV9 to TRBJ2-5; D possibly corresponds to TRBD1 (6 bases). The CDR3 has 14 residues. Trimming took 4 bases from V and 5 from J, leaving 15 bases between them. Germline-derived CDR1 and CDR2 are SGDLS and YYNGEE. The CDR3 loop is CASSISGVTETQYF. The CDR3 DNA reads TGTGCCAGCAGCATCTCAGGGGTTACGGAGACCCAGTACTTC.

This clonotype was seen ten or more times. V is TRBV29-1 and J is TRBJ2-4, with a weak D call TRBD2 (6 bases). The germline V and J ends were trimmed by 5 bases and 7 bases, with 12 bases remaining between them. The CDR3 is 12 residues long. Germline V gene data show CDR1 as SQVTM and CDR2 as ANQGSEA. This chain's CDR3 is CSVRGGENIQYF. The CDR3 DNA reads TGCAGCGTTAGAGGAGGGGAGAACATTCAGTACTTC.

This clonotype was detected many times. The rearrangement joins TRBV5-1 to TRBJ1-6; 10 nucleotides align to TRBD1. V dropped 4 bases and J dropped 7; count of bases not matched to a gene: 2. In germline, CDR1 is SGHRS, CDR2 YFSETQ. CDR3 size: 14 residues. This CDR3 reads CASSVGQGNSPLHF. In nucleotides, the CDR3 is TGCGCCAGCAGCGTGGGACAGGGGAATTCACCCCTCCACTTT.

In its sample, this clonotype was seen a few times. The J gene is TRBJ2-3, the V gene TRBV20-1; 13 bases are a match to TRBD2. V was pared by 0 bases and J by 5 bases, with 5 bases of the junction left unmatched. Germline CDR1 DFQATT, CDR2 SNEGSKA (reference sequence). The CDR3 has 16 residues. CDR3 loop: CSARDRTSGGRDTQYF. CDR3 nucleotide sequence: TGCAGTGCTAGAGATCGGACTAGCGGGGGCCGAGATACGCAGTATTTT.

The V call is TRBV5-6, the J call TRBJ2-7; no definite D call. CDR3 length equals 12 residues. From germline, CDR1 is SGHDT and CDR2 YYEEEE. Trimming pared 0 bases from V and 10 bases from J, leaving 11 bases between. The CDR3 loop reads CASSLEYGPQYF. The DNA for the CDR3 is TGTGCCAGCAGCTTGGAATATGGACCCCAGTACTTC.

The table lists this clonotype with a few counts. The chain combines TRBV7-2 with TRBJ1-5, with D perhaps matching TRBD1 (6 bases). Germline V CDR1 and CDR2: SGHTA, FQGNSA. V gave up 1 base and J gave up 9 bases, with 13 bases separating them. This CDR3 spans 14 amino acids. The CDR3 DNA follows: TGTGCCAGCAGCTTAGGTACAGGGAAAGGGCCCCAGCATTTT. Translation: CASSLGTGKGPQHF.

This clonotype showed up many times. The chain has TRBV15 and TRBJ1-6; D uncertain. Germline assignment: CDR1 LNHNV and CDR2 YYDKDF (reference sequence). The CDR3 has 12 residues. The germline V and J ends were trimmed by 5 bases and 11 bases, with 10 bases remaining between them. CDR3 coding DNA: TGTGCCACCAGCGGTCGGAACCCACCCCTCCACTTT. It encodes CATSGRNPPLHF. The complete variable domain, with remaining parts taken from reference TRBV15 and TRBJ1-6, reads DAMVIQNPRYQVTQFGKPVTLSCSQTLNHNVMYWYQQKSSQAPKLLFHYYDKDFNNEADTPDNFQSRRPNTSFCFLDIRSPGLGDTAMYLCATSGRNPPLHFGNGTRLTVT.

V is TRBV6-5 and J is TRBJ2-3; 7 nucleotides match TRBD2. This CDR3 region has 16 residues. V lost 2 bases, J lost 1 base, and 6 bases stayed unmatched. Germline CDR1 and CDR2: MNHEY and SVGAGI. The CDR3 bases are TGTGCCAGCAGTTACGTGCGACGGGGGGGCACAGATACGCAGTATTTT. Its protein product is CASSYVRRGGTDTQYF.

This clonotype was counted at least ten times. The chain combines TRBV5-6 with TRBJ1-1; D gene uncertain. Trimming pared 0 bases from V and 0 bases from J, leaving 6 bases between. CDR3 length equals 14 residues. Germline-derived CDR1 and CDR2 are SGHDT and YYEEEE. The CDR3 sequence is CASSLVQMNTEAFF. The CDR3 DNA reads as TGTGCCAGCAGCTTGGTGCAGATGAACACTGAAGCTTTCTTT.

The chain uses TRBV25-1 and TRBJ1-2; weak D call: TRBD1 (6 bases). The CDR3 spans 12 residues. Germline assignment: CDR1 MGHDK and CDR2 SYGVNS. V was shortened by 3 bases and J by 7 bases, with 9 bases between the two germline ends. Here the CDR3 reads CASSETGRGYTF. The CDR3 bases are TGTGCCAGCAGTGAGACAGGACGTGGCTACACCTTC.

CDR3 residues: CASSLVPRGFDEQYF. CDR3 sequence (DNA): TGTGCCAGCAGCTTAGTACCCCGGGGGTTTGATGAGCAGTACTTC. V gene TRBV11-1 combines with J gene TRBJ2-7; tentatively, D is TRBD2 (6 bases). There are 15 residues in the CDR3. Germline CDR1 is SGHAT and CDR2 is FQDESV (reference sequence). Between the trimmed V and J ends, which lost 1 base and 7 bases, there was a span of 17 bases.